A single T cell receptor beta chain is shown here with its context. The CDR3 contains 12 residues. Germline V CDR1 and CDR2: MDHEN, SYDVKM. Trimming took off 8 bases at V and 6 bases at J, with 12 bases between the two ends. The data were taken from a study of blood T cell repertoires in COVID-19. Study-wide background: COVID-19 samples collected from the United States, Italy and Spain covered acute and convalescent phases.

Generated by immunoSEQ multiplex PCR, the TCRdb table keeps only in-frame clones and is missing some. The table has 310,000 or so clones, about 86% seen once; the top ten hold approximately 2.2%. The V call is TRBV28, the J call TRBJ2-3, with D perhaps matching TRBD2 (5 bases). What was sequenced was peripheral blood. The receptor's source is a woman under 40 who had recovered from COVID-19. The CDR3 reads CASGGRWDTQYF. The DNA for the CDR3 is TGTGCCAGCGGAGGCCGATGGGATACGCAGTATTTT.